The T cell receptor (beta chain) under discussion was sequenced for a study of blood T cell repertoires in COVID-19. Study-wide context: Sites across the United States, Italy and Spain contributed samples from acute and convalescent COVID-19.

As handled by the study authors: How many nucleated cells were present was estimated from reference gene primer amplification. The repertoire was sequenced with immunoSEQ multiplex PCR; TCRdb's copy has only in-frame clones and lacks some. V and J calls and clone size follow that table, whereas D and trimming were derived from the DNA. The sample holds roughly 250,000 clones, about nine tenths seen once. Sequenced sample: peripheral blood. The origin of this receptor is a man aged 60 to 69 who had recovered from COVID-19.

CDR3 DNA sequence: TGCGCCAGCAGCTCGCAGGGGCCGCCTGGAGCCACCATATATTTT. Encoded protein: CASSSQGPPGATIYF. The chain uses TRBV5-1 and TRBJ1-3; TRBD1 might be the D (6 bases). The CDR3 runs to 15 residues. Looked up from germline, CDR1 is SGHRS and CDR2 is YFSETQ. V lost 3 bases and J lost 9, with 19 bases in between.